This T cell receptor (beta chain) was sequenced during a study of a mutant IDH1 vaccine in newly diagnosed glioma. About the study: Vaccines were begun 4-6 weeks after radiotherapy alone, or with temozolomide cycles. Earlier care involved radiotherapy, temozolomide, or both, and the majority received both.

Time point described: week 35, safety follow-up. The content of each vaccine dose was 300 ug of mutant IDH1 20-mer peptide, and topical imiquimod accompanied it. Findings and caveats of the study: Among top peripheral T cell clonotypes, changes seemed unrelated to pseudoprogression.

TCRdb keeps only in-frame clones here, not all; method: immunoSEQ multiplex PCR. The sample gives approximately 47,000 clones, around 89% of which show up once; under 7.5% is in the top ten. A remark on this clone: Its antigen is currently unknown.

CDR3 length: 14 amino acids. Trimming took off 6 bases at V and 0 bases at J, with 9 bases between the two ends. Germline-derived CDR1 and CDR2 are MDHEN and SYDVKM. This sequence originates from a woman between 40 and 55 years old with glioma. The sample in question was PBMCs, obtained from a glioma patient whose treatment included an IDH1 peptide vaccine. The chain has TRBV28 and TRBJ1-5; D not resolved. The chain's CDR3 is CASRAEYSNQPQHF. In nucleotides, the CDR3 is TGTGCCAGCAGAGCGGAGTATAGCAATCAGCCCCAGCATTTT.